The entry that follows covers one TCR beta chain sequence. Germline loops: CDR1 SGDLS, CDR2 YYNGEE. The CDR3 is made up of 16 amino acids. V lost 4 bases to trimming and J lost 0 bases; unmatched junction nucleotides: 6. Using immunoSEQ multiplex PCR, the repertoire was profiled, and TCRdb retains in-frame clones only, with some absent. The sample has about 340,000 clones; around 90% are singletons. This sample was taken from a study of blood T cell repertoires in COVID-19. Study-wide background: Sites across the United States, Italy and Spain contributed samples from acute and convalescent COVID-19. In each case, the material was cDNA or gDNA derived from T cells, B-cell-depleted T cells, or PBMCs.

This receptor was identified in a woman under 30 who had recovered from COVID-19. The sequenced sample was peripheral blood. The rearrangement uses TRBV9 and TRBJ1-3; TRBD1 agrees at 8 bases. The CDR3 nucleotides read TGTGCCAGCAGCTTGGGACAGGCACACTCTGGAAACACCATATATTTT. Translated, it gives CASSLGQAHSGNTIYF. Filled out from reference TRBV9 and TRBJ1-3, the complete variable domain reads DSGVTQTPKHLITATGQRVTLRCSPRSGDLSVYWYQQSLDQGLQFLIQYYNGEERAKGNILERFSAQQFPDLHSELNLSSLELGDSALYFCASSLGQAHSGNTIYFGEGSWLTVV.